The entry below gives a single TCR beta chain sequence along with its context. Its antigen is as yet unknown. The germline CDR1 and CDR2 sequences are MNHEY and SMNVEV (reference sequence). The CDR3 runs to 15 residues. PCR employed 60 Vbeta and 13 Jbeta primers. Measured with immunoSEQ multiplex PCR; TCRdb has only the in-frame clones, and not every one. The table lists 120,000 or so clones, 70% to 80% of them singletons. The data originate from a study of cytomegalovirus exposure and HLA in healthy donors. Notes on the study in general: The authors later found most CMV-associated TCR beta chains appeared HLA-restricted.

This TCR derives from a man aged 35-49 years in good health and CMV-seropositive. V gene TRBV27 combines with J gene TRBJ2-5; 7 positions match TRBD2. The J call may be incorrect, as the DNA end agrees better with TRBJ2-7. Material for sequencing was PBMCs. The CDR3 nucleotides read TGTGCCAGCAGTTTACAGCGGGACGACTCCTACGAGCAGTACTTC. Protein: CASSLQRDDSYEQYF.